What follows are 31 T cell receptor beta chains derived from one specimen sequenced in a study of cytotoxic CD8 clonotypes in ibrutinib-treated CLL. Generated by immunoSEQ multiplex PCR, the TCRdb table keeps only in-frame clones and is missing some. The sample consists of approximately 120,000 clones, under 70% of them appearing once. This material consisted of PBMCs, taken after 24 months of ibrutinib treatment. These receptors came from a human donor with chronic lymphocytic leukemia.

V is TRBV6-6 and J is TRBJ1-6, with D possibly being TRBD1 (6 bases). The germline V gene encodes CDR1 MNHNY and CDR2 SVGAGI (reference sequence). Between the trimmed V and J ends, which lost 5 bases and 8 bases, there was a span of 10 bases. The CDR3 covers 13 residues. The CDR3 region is CASSPRGDSPLHF. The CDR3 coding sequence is TGTGCCAGCAGTCCCAGGGGAGATTCACCCCTCCACTTT.

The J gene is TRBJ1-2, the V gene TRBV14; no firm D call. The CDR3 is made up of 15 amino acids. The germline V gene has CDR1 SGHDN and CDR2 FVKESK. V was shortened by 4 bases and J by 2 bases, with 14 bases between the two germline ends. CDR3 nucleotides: TGTGCCAGCAGCCCGCCGAAGGCGGGGAACTATGGCTACACCTTC. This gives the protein CASSPPKAGNYGYTF.

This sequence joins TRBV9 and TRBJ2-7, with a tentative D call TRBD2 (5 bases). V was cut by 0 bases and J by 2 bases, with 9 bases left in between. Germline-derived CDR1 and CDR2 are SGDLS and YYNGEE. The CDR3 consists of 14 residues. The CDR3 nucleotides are TGTGCCAGCAGCGTAGATGAGGGTCCCTACGAGCAGTACTTC. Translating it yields CASSVDEGPYEQYF.

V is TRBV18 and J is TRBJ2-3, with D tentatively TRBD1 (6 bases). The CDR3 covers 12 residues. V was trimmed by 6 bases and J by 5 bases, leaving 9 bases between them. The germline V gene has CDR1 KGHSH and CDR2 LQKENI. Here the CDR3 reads CASSQGGDTQYF. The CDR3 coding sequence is TGTGCCAGCTCTCAAGGGGGAGATACGCAGTATTTT.

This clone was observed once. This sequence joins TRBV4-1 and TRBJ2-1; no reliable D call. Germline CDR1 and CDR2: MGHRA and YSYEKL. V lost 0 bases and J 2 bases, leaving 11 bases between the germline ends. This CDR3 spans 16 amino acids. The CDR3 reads CASSQDVTATYNEQFF. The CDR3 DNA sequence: TGCGCCAGCAGCCAAGATGTAACGGCTACCTACAATGAGCAGTTCTTC.

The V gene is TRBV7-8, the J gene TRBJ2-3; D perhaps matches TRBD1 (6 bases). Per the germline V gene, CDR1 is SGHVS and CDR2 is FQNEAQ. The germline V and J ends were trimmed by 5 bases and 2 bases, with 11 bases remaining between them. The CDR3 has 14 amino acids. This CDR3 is CASSQGTNTDTQYF. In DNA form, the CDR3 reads TGTGCCAGCAGCCAGGGGACGAACACAGATACGCAGTATTTT.

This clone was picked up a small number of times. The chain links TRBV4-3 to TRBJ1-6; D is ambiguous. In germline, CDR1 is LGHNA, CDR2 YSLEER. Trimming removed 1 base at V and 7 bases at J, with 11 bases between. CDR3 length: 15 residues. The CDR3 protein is CASSQAWQDNSPLHF. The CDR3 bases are TGCGCCAGCAGCCAAGCTTGGCAGGACAATTCACCCCTCCACTTT.

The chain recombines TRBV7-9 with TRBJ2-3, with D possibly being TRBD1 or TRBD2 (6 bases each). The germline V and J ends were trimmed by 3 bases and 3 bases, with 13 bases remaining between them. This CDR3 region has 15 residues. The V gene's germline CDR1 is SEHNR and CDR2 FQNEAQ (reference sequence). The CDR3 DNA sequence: TGTGCCAGCAGCTTGTCAGGGGCGGGGACAGATACGCAGTATTTT. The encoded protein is CASSLSGAGTDTQYF.

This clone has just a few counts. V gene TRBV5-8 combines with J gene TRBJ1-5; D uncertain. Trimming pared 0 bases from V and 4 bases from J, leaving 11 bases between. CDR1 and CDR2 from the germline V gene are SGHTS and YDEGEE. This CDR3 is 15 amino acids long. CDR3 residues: CASSLGGSTNQPQHF. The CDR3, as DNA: TGTGCCAGCAGCTTGGGAGGCAGCACAAATCAGCCCCAGCATTTT. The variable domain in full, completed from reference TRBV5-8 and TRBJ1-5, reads EAGVTQSPTHLIKTRGQQATLRCSPISGHTSVYWYQQALGLGLQFLLWYDEGEERNRGNFPPRFSGRQFPNYSSELNVNALELEDSALYLCASSLGGSTNQPQHFGDGTRLSIL.

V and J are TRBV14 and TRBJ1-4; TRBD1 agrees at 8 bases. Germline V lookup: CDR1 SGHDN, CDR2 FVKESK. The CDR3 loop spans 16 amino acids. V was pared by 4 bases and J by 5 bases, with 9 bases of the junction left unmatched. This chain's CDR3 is CASSLTGQGLNEKLFF. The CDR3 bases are TGTGCCAGCAGCCTAACAGGACAGGGTTTAAATGAAAAACTGTTTTTT.

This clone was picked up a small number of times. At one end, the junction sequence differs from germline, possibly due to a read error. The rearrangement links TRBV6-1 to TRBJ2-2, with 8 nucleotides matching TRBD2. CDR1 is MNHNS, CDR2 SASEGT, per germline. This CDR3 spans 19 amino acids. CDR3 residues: CASRELGIAGRRTTGELFF. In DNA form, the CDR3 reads TGTGCCAGCCGTGAGTTAGGGATAGCGGGGCGACGAACAACCGGGGAGCTGTTTTTT.

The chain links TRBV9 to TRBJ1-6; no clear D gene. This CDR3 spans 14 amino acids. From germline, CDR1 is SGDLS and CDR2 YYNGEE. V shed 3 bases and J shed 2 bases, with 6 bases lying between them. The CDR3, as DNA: TGTGCCAGCAGCGACGGGGCCTATAATTCACCCCTCCACTTT. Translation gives CASSDGAYNSPLHF.

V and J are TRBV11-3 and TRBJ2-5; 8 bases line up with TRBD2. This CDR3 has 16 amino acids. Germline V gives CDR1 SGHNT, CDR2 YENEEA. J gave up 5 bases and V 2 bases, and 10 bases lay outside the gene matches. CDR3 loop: CASSLRISGSTETQYF. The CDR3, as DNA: TGTGCCAGCAGCTTACGGATAAGCGGGAGTACGGAGACCCAGTACTTC.

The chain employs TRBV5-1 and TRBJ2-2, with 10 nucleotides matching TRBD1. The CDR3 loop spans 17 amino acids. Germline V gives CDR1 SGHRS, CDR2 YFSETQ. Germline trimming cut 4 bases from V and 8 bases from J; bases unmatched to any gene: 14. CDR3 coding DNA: TGCGCCAGCAGCCGAAACTATGACAGGGGGCAAAAGGGGGAGCTGTTTTTT. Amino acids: CASSRNYDRGQKGELFF.

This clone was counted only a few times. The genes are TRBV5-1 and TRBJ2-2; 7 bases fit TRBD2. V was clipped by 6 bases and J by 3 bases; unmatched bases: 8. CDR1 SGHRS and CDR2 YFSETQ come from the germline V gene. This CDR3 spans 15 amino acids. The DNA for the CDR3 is TGCGCCAGCAATCCTAGCGGACAATACACCGGGGAGCTGTTTTTT. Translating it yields CASNPSGQYTGELFF. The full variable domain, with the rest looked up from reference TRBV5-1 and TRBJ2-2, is KAGVTQTPRYLIKTRGQQVTLSCSPISGHRSVSWYQQTPGQGLQFLFEYFSETQRNKGNFPGRFSGRQFSNSRSEMNVSTLELGDSALYLCASNPSGQYTGELFFGEGSRLTVL.

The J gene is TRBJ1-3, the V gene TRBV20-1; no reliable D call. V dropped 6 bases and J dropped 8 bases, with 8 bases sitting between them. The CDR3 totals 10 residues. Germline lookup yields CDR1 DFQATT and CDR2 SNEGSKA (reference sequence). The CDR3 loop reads CSAQWDTIYF. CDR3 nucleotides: TGCAGTGCCCAATGGGACACCATATATTTT.

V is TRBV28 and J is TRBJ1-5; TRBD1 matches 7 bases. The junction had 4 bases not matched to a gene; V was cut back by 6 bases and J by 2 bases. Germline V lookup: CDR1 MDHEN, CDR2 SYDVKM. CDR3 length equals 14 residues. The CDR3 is CASSSGGGNQPQHF. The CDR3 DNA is TGTGCCAGCAGCTCAGGGGGGGGCAATCAGCCCCAGCATTTT. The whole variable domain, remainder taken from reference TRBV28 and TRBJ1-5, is DVKVTQSSRYLVKRTGEKVFLECVQDMDHENMFWYRQDPGLGLRLIYFSYDVKMKEKGDIPEGYSVSREKKERFSLILESASTNQTSMYLCASSSGGGNQPQHFGDGTRLSIL.

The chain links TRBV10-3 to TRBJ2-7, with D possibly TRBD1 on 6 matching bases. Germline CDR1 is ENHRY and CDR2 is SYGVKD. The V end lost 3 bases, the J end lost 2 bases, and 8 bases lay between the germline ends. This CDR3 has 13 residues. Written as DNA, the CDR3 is TGTGCCATCAGTGATCCAGGGGCCTACGAGCAGTACTTC. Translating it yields CAISDPGAYEQYF.

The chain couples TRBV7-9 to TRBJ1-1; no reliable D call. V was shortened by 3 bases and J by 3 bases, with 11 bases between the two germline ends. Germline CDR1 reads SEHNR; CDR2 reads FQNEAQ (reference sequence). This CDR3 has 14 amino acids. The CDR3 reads CASSFTPGDTEAFF. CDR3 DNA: TGTGCCAGCAGCTTTACCCCAGGAGACACTGAAGCTTTCTTT.

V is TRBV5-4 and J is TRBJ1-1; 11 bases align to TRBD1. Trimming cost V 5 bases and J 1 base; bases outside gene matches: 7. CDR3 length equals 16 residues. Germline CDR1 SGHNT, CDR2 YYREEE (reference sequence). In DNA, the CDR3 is TGTGCCAGCAGGTCCGGACAGGGGGCGGGGAACACTGAAGCTTTCTTT. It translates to CASRSGQGAGNTEAFF.

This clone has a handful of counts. In DNA form, the CDR3 reads TGTGCCAGCAGGACAGGCGGTGAGCAGTTCTTC. Residues: CASRTGGEQFF. V gene TRBV9 combines with J gene TRBJ2-1, with D perhaps matching TRBD1 (6 bases). The CDR3 spans 11 residues. The germline gives CDR1 SGDLS, CDR2 YYNGEE. The ends were cut back, 5 bases at V and 9 bases at J, with 9 bases in the middle.

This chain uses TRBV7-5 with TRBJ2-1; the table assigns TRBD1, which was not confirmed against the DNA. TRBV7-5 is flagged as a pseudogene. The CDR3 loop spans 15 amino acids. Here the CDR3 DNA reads TGTGCCAGAACCCCGACAGGGAGCTCCTACAATGAGCAGTTCTTC. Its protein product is CARTPTGSSYNEQFF.

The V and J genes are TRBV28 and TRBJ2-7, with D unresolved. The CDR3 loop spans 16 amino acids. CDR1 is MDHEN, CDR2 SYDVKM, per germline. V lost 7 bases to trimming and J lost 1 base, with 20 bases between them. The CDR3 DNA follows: TGTGCCAGCAACACCTACGTGGACGGCGGATCCTACGAGCAGTACTTC. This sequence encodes CASNTYVDGGSYEQYF.

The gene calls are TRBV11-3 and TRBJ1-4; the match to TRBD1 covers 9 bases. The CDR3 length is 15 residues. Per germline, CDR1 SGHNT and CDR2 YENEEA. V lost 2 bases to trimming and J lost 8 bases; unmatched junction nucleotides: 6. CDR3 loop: CASSLFGQGREKLFF. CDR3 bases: TGTGCCAGCAGCTTATTCGGACAGGGGCGGGAAAAACTGTTTTTT. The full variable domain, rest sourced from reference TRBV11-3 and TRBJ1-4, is EAGVVQSPRYKIIEKKQPVAFWCNPISGHNTLYWYLQNLGQGPELLIRYENEEAVDDSQLPKDRFSAERLKGVDSTLKIQPAELGDSAVYLCASSLFGQGREKLFFGSGTQLSVL.

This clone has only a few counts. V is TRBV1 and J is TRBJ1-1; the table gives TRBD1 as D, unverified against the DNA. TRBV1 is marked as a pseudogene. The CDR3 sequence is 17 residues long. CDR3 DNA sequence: TGCACCAGCAGCCAAGTGGAGACAGCTCCCTCGAACACTGAAGCTTTCTTT. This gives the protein CTSSQVETAPSNTEAFF.

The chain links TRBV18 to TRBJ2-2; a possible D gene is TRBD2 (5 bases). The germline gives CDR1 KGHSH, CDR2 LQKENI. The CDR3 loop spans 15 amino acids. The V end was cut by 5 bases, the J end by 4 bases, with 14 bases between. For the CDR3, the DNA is TGTGCCAGCTCATCGACTCGGGCGGGCACCGGGGAGCTGTTTTTT. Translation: CASSSTRAGTGELFF.

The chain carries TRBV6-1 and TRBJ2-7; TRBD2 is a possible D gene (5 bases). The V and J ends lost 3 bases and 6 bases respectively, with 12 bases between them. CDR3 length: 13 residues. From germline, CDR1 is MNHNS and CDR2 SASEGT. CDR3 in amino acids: CASSEAGLLEQYF. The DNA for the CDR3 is TGTGCCAGCAGTGAGGCGGGCCTTCTCGAGCAGTACTTC.

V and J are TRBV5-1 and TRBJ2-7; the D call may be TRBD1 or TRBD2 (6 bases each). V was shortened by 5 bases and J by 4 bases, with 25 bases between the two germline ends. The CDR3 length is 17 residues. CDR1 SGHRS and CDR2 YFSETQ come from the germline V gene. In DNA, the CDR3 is TGCGCCAGCAGAAGGTTGGGGGGCCGAGGGGATTTTTACGAGCAGTACTTC. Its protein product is CASRRLGGRGDFYEQYF.

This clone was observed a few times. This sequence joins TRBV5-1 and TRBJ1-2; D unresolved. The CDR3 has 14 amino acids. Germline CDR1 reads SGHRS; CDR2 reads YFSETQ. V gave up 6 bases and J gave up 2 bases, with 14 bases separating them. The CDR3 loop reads CASTPNLDNYGYTF. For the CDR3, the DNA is TGCGCCAGCACCCCAAATCTGGACAACTATGGCTACACCTTC.

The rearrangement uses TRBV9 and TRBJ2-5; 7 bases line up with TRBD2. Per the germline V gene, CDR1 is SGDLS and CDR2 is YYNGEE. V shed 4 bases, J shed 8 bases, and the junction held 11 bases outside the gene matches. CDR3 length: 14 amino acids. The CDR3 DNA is TGTGCCAGCAGCTCCGGACTAGACGCGGGAACCCAGTACTTC. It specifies CASSSGLDAGTQYF.

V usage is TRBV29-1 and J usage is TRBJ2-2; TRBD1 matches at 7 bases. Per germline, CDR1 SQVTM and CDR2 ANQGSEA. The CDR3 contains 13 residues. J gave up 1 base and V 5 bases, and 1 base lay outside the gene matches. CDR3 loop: CSVNRGNTGELFF. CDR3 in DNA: TGCAGCGTTAACAGGGGGAACACCGGGGAGCTGTTTTTT.